The 9 T cell receptor beta chains listed next were all sequenced from one sample in a study of post-analysis software for immune sequencing data. General observations from the study: In patients, TRBV5-6, TRBV5-1 and TRBV20-1 belonged to roughly five TRBV segments found more frequently than in controls.

Antigens of these TCRs are unknown. Each TCR beta cDNA library carried unique molecular identifiers. TCRdb passed the PCR reads through MiXCR, listing each CDR3 protein once. The sample holds under 900,000 distinct CDR3 sequences, roughly half seen once. The sample was blood. The receptors here all came from a girl aged 10 to 17 with multiple sclerosis.

The rearrangement joins TRBV29-1 to TRBJ2-7; D ambiguous. The CDR3 covers 13 residues. CDR1 is SQVTM, CDR2 ANQGSEA, per germline. The ends were cut back, 6 bases at V and 4 bases at J, with 16 bases in the middle. CDR3 sequence (DNA): TGCAGCGTATCGGACCCAGCGCTATACGAGCAGTACTTC. It specifies CSVSDPALYEQYF.

The J gene is TRBJ1-2, the V gene TRBV10-3; D call uncertain. The CDR3 is 10 residues long. Germline V CDR1 and CDR2: ENHRY, SYGVKD. V lost 9 bases to trimming and J lost 8 bases, with 10 bases between them. For the CDR3, the DNA is TGTGCCATTGGGGTACTCGGCTACACCTTC. Amino acids: CAIGVLGYTF.

This clonotype turned up a few times. The chain carries TRBV29-1 and TRBJ2-7; TRBD1 is a possible D gene (6 bases). The CDR3 has 11 amino acids. In germline, CDR1 is SQVTM, CDR2 ANQGSEA. Trimming took off 7 bases at V and 5 bases at J, with 12 bases between the two ends. Here the CDR3 reads CSGGQWDEQYF. The CDR3 bases are TGCAGCGGTGGACAGTGGGACGAGCAGTACTTC.

This chain links TRBV5-1 with TRBJ2-5; a weak D match, TRBD1 (7 bases). The DNA end favors TRBJ2-7, so the J call may be wrong. Germline-derived CDR1 and CDR2 are SGHRS and YFSETQ. The CDR3 spans 14 residues. CDR3 in amino acids: CASSFRGENYEQYF. The DNA for the CDR3 is TGCGCCAGCAGCTTCAGGGGGGAAAACTACGAGCAGTACTTC.

V gene TRBV6-1 combines with J gene TRBJ2-7, with 15 nucleotides matching TRBD2. The CDR3 consists of 17 residues. Germline CDR1 and CDR2: MNHNS and SASEGT. Losses at the gene ends were 6 bases for V and 0 bases for J; bases not matched to a gene: 6. This chain's CDR3 is CASRPGLAGGISYEQYF. The CDR3 DNA is TGTGCCAGCAGACCCGGACTAGCGGGGGGGATCTCCTACGAGCAGTACTTC.

Only one count was recorded for this clonotype. This chain uses TRBV6-5 with TRBJ2-1; D may be TRBD1 or TRBD2 (7 bases each). The germline V gene encodes CDR1 MNHEY and CDR2 SVGAGI. The CDR3 has 14 amino acids. With 10 bases removed from V and 6 bases from J, the gap between germline ends came to 19 bases. The CDR3: CAIKAGQSFNEQFF. As DNA, the CDR3 is TGTGCCATCAAAGCGGGACAGAGTTTCAATGAGCAGTTCTTC.

The V and J genes are TRBV5-1 and TRBJ1-1; weak D call: TRBD1 (6 bases). CDR3 length: 14 residues. V lost 0 bases and J 4 bases, leaving 10 bases between the germline ends. Germline V lookup: CDR1 SGHRS, CDR2 YFSETQ. In nucleotides, the CDR3 is TGCGCCAGCAGCTTGGGGGGGGGCACCACTGAAGCTTTCTTT. This encodes CASSLGGGTTEAFF.

The chain couples TRBV5-1 to TRBJ2-5, with 11 bases identical to TRBD2. The last part of the DNA fits TRBJ2-7 better; the J call may be wrong. Germline V lookup: CDR1 SGHRS, CDR2 YFSETQ. The CDR3 contains 17 residues. CDR3 in amino acids: CASSPGLAALEIHEQYF. CDR3 nucleotides: TGCGCCAGCAGCCCGGGACTAGCGGCCCTTGAGATCCACGAGCAGTACTTC.

This clonotype occurred a few times. The V and J genes are TRBV29-1 and TRBJ1-1; tentatively, D is TRBD1 (5 bases). The V end lost 6 bases, the J end lost 3 bases, and 8 bases lay between the germline ends. This CDR3 is 11 amino acids long. The germline gives CDR1 SQVTM, CDR2 ANQGSEA. This CDR3 reads CSVGGDTEAFF. For the CDR3, the DNA is TGCAGCGTGGGGGGAGACACTGAAGCTTTCTTT.